The table lists the clone carrying this TCR beta chain with many counts. The sample is drawn from a study of T-cell reconstitution after alpha-beta-depleted transplantation in children. Molecular barcoding with unique molecular identifiers was used for the TCRbeta library. TCRdb redid the calling of the PCR reads with MiXCR, one entry per CDR3 protein. This sample has over 450,000 distinct CDR3 sequences, with roughly a tenth found just once. The specimen was PBMCs, collected before TCRalphabeta/CD19-depleted stem cell transplant. This sequence was found in a child aged 2-15 years with inherited bone marrow failure, due to receive a stem cell transplant.

The CDR3 region is CASSLKTGGSPLHF. For the CDR3, the DNA is TGCGCCAGCAGCTTGAAGACAGGGGGTTCACCCCTCCACTTT. V is TRBV5-1 and J is TRBJ1-6; 9 bases are shared with TRBD1. The ends lost 1 base at V and 9 bases at J; junction bases unmatched: 2. Looked up from germline, CDR1 is SGHRS and CDR2 is YFSETQ. This CDR3 has 14 residues.